Presented here are 28 T cell receptor beta chains from one specimen sequenced in a study of blood T cell repertoires in COVID-19. Sequencing used immunoSEQ multiplex PCR; TCRdb keeps in-frame clones, though not all of them. The sample records roughly 340,000 clones, about nine tenths being singletons. Sequences were obtained from peripheral blood. These receptors were collected from a woman in her seventies with COVID-19, enrolled during active disease.

This chain connects TRBV28 to TRBJ2-7; possible D gene TRBD2, 5 bases. Deletions cut 5 bases from V and 3 bases from J, with 8 bases between. Germline assignment: CDR1 MDHEN and CDR2 SYDVKM. The CDR3 loop spans 12 amino acids. CDR3 residues: CASSGTSYEQYF. In nucleotides, the CDR3 is TGTGCCAGCAGTGGCACTAGCTACGAGCAGTACTTC.

A single count supports this clone. The chain links TRBV28 to TRBJ1-3; 8 bases match TRBD1. The CDR3 totals 14 residues. CDR1 MDHEN and CDR2 SYDVKM come from the germline V gene. V trimming: 4 bases; J trimming: 15 bases; junction bases outside the gene matches: 14. For the CDR3, the DNA is TGTGCCAGCAGTTCGAGGACAGGGTCCCCCAAGGCATATTTT. This sequence encodes CASSSRTGSPKAYF.

A word on this clone: The junction departs from the called germline gene at one end, perhaps through a read error. The chain has TRBV2 and TRBJ2-2; a possible D gene is TRBD1 (6 bases). Germline assignment: CDR1 SNHLY and CDR2 FYNNEI. CDR3 length: 15 residues. This chain's CDR3 is CASREDRFNTGELFF. CDR3 nucleotide sequence: TGTGCCAGCAGGGAAGACAGGTTTAACACCGGGGAGCTGTTTTTT.

V and J are TRBV29-1 and TRBJ1-2, with a tentative D call TRBD1 (5 bases). The CDR3 is 12 residues long. The germline V and J ends were trimmed by 4 bases and 4 bases, with 10 bases remaining between them. Germline-derived CDR1 and CDR2 are SQVTM and ANQGSEA. CDR3 sequence: CSVGRVSYGYTF. The CDR3 coding sequence is TGCAGCGTTGGCAGGGTCAGCTATGGCTACACCTTC.

This clone was observed once. This CDR3 reads CSASGDSLSGNTIYF. CDR3 nucleotides: TGCAGTGCTAGTGGGGACAGCCTCTCTGGAAACACCATATATTTT. The chain recombines TRBV20-1 with TRBJ1-3, with 7 positions matching TRBD1. The ends lost 3 bases at V and 0 bases at J; junction bases unmatched: 5. The germline gives CDR1 DFQATT, CDR2 SNEGSKA (reference sequence). The CDR3 covers 15 residues.

This chain joins TRBV27 and TRBJ1-2; unclear D gene. V was clipped by 5 bases and J by 8 bases, with 15 bases between them. Germline V gene sequence: CDR1 MNHEY, CDR2 SMNVEV (reference sequence). The CDR3 covers 13 residues. CDR3 residues: CASSPVGGVGYTF. The CDR3 bases are TGTGCCAGCAGTCCCGTCGGCGGGGTCGGCTACACCTTC.

This chain uses TRBV10-3 with TRBJ1-2; 7 nucleotides agree with TRBD1. In germline, CDR1 is ENHRY, CDR2 SYGVKD. V lost 5 bases, J lost 6 bases, and 3 bases stayed unmatched. The CDR3 contains 12 residues. The CDR3 loop reads CAISQTGNGYTF. As DNA, the CDR3 is TGTGCCATCAGTCAGACAGGGAATGGCTACACCTTC.

The gene calls are TRBV27 and TRBJ1-5; a weak D match, TRBD1 (5 bases). Trimming cost V 0 bases and J 4 bases, with 7 bases left between them. Germline V gene data show CDR1 as MNHEY and CDR2 as SMNVEV (reference sequence). The CDR3 runs to 14 residues. Written as DNA, the CDR3 is TGTGCCAGCAGTTTATCAGGGGAAAATCAGCCCCAGCATTTT. Its protein is CASSLSGENQPQHF.

This chain links TRBV2 with TRBJ1-1; TRBD1 matches at 8 bases. CDR3 length: 12 residues. Germline trimming cut 9 bases from V and 4 bases from J; bases unmatched to any gene: 4. Germline CDR1 and CDR2: SNHLY and FYNNEI. The CDR3 loop is CASTGGVTEAFF. As DNA, the CDR3 is TGTGCCAGTACAGGGGGGGTCACTGAAGCTTTCTTT. The full variable domain, rest sourced from reference TRBV2 and TRBJ1-1, is EPEVTQTPSHQVTQMGQEVILRCVPISNHLYFYWYRQILGQKVEFLVSFYNNEISEKSEIFDDQFSVERPDGSNFTLKIRSTKLEDSAMYFCASTGGVTEAFFGQGTRLTVV.

CDR3 DNA: TGTGCCAGTAGTCGGAGGCTTGGGGATGGCTACACCTTC. The encoded protein is CASSRRLGDGYTF. This chain uses TRBV19 with TRBJ1-2; D uncertain. Trimming stripped 5 bases from V and 6 bases from J, with 13 bases between. CDR1 is LNHDA and CDR2 is SQIVND in the germline V gene (reference sequence). This CDR3 has 13 amino acids.

This chain uses TRBV5-1 with TRBJ2-3; no firm D call. The CDR3 contains 12 residues. CDR1 and CDR2 (germline): SGHRS, YFSETQ. V lost 4 bases to trimming and J lost 1 base, with 4 bases between them. The CDR3 loop reads CASSPRTDTQYF. The CDR3 DNA reads TGCGCCAGCAGCCCTCGCACAGATACGCAGTATTTT.

The chain links TRBV11-2 to TRBJ2-7; 10 bases fit TRBD1. J was trimmed by 0 bases and V by 5 bases; bases with no gene match: 13. The V gene's germline CDR1 is SGHAT and CDR2 FQNNGV. This CDR3 has 18 amino acids. In DNA, the CDR3 is TGTGCCAGCAGCAACAGCCGGGACAGGGGACTCCCCTCCTACGAGCAGTACTTC. Amino acid sequence: CASSNSRDRGLPSYEQYF.

V is TRBV7-2 and J is TRBJ2-1; no definite D call. The CDR3 has 15 residues. Per germline, CDR1 SGHTA and CDR2 FQGNSA. Deletions cut 0 bases from V and 0 bases from J, with 6 bases between. The CDR3 loop is CASSLAASSYNEQFF. CDR3 nucleotide sequence: TGTGCCAGCAGCTTAGCTGCTAGCTCCTACAATGAGCAGTTCTTC.

The rearrangement links TRBV2 to TRBJ1-2; D gene uncertain. The length of the CDR3 is 15 residues. Germline V gives CDR1 SNHLY, CDR2 FYNNEI. The ends were cut back, 2 bases at V and 2 bases at J, with 12 bases in the middle. This CDR3 is CASSEQATQNYGYTF. CDR3 coding DNA: TGTGCCAGCAGTGAACAGGCGACACAGAACTATGGCTACACCTTC.

The chain combines TRBV2 with TRBJ2-5; D is perhaps TRBD2 (6 bases). Germline CDR1 is SNHLY and CDR2 is FYNNEI. Between the trimmed V and J ends, which lost 10 bases and 2 bases, there was a span of 14 bases. There are 13 residues in the CDR3. The CDR3, as DNA: TGTGCCACTAAGGGACTGGCTCAAGAGACCCAGTACTTC. Translation: CATKGLAQETQYF.

On this clone itself: Other DNA sequences in the sample encode the same CDR3. V usage is TRBV2 and J usage is TRBJ1-1; the match to TRBD1 covers 9 bases. The junction had 4 bases not matched to a gene; V was cut back by 6 bases and J by 5 bases. The CDR3 is made up of 13 amino acids. The germline CDR1 and CDR2 sequences are SNHLY and FYNNEI. CDR3 amino acids: CASSADRGTEAFF. CDR3 DNA: TGTGCCAGCAGCGCGGACAGGGGAACTGAAGCTTTCTTT. Supplemented by reference TRBV2 and TRBJ1-1, the full variable domain reads EPEVTQTPSHQVTQMGQEVILRCVPISNHLYFYWYRQILGQKVEFLVSFYNNEISEKSEIFDDQFSVERPDGSNFTLKIRSTKLEDSAMYFCASSADRGTEAFFGQGTRLTVV.

V and J are TRBV21-1 and TRBJ2-5; TRBD2 reflects the table's D call only, with no check against the DNA. TRBV21-1 counts as a pseudogene. There are 18 residues in the CDR3. The DNA of the CDR3 is TGTGCCAGCAGCAAAAAATGGCTTGCGGGGGAAACCCAAGAGACCCAGTACTTC. Its translation: CASSKKWLAGETQETQYF.

This chain uses TRBV10-3 with TRBJ1-2; 7 nucleotides align to TRBD1. V shed 3 bases and J 8 bases; nucleotides not matched to a gene: 6. Germline values: CDR1 ENHRY, CDR2 SYGVKD. This CDR3 contains 13 residues. The CDR3: CAISDGDSRGYTF. The CDR3 DNA follows: TGTGCCATCAGTGACGGGGACAGTCGCGGCTACACCTTC.

The rearrangement links TRBV18 to TRBJ2-3, with D perhaps matching TRBD2 (6 bases). The V end lost 0 bases, the J end lost 5 bases, and 6 bases lay between the germline ends. CDR3 length: 13 residues. Germline values: CDR1 KGHSH, CDR2 LQKENI. The DNA for the CDR3 is TGTGCCAGCTCACCACCGGGGGGAGATACGCAGTATTTT. This sequence encodes CASSPPGGDTQYF.

A word on this clone: Distinct nucleotide sequences in the sample also encode this CDR3. V is TRBV11-2 and J is TRBJ2-7, with 10 bases lining up with TRBD1. J lost 2 bases, V lost 4 bases, and 2 bases had no gene match. The CDR3 spans 14 residues. The germline V gene encodes CDR1 SGHAT and CDR2 FQNNGV. CDR3 sequence reads: CASSSGQGPYEQYF. Here the CDR3 DNA reads TGTGCCAGCAGCTCGGGACAGGGGCCCTACGAGCAGTACTTC.

This rearrangement joins TRBV27 to TRBJ1-2; 8 positions match TRBD1. The CDR3 spans 15 residues. V lost 4 bases to trimming and J lost 1 base; unmatched junction nucleotides: 5. Germline CDR1 is MNHEY and CDR2 is SMNVEV (reference sequence). CDR3 amino acids: CASSSLGQGNYGYTF. Here the CDR3 DNA reads TGTGCCAGCAGTTCCCTTGGACAGGGTAACTATGGCTACACCTTC.

V gene TRBV19 combines with J gene TRBJ1-1; 7 nucleotides agree with TRBD1. The germline CDR1 and CDR2 sequences are LNHDA and SQIVND (reference sequence). Unmatched junction bases numbered 9, after V lost 7 bases and J lost 1 base. This CDR3 has 15 residues. The CDR3: CASNPRQGPNTEAFF. The DNA of the CDR3 is TGTGCCAGTAATCCAAGACAGGGCCCGAACACTGAAGCTTTCTTT. The full variable domain, its missing parts supplied by reference TRBV19 and TRBJ1-1, is DGGITQSPKYLFRKEGQNVTLSCEQNLNHDAMYWYRQDPGQGLRLIYYSQIVNDFQKGDIAEGYSVSREKKESFPLTVTSAQKNPTAFYLCASNPRQGPNTEAFFGQGTRLTVV.

The CDR3 sequence is CASSQVKSRGYQPQHF. CDR3 bases: TGCGCCAGCAGCCAAGTTAAGTCCAGGGGGTATCAGCCCCAGCATTTT. The chain links TRBV4-1 to TRBJ1-5, with 7 bases that match TRBD1. This CDR3 region has 16 residues. J lost 5 bases, V lost 1 base, and 8 bases had no gene match. Germline V gene data show CDR1 as MGHRA and CDR2 as YSYEKL.

This clone came up once. The chain joins TRBV10-1 to TRBJ1-6; D unclear. The CDR3 extends over 15 amino acids. Germline CDR1 is WNHNN and CDR2 is SYGVQD (reference sequence). The V end was cut by 9 bases, the J end by 5 bases, with 17 bases between. The CDR3 sequence: CARGTVAKNNSPLHF. The CDR3 bases are TGCGCCAGGGGCACGGTCGCCAAAAATAATTCACCCCTCCACTTT.

This clone occurred once. This chain uses TRBV5-1 with TRBJ1-4, with TRBD1 identical over 8 bases. The CDR3 sequence is 15 residues long. The V gene's germline CDR1 is SGHRS and CDR2 YFSETQ. V was clipped by 4 bases and J by 5 bases; unmatched bases: 7. Written as DNA, the CDR3 is TGCGCCAGCAGCCTTGGGACAGGTTTAAATGAAAAACTGTTTTTT. Its protein is CASSLGTGLNEKLFF.

The CDR3 spells CASSRTPQETQYF. CDR3 bases: TGTGCCAGCAGCCGGACTCCTCAAGAGACCCAGTACTTC. The chain has TRBV7-8 and TRBJ2-5; maybe TRBD2 (5 bases). The germline gives CDR1 SGHVS, CDR2 FQNEAQ. V was clipped by 5 bases and J by 2 bases, with 9 bases between them. This CDR3 comprises 13 residues.

This clone was found a few times. Other DNA sequences in the same sample also yield this CDR3. The V gene is TRBV29-1, the J gene TRBJ1-2, with 9 bases lining up with TRBD1. CDR3 length: 13 amino acids. Germline CDR1 reads SQVTM; CDR2 reads ANQGSEA. V gave up 3 bases and J gave up 8 bases; unmatched junction bases: 7. This CDR3 is CSVERDRARGYTF. In DNA, the CDR3 is TGCAGCGTTGAGAGGGACAGGGCGCGCGGCTACACCTTC. Full variable domain (outside the CDR3, taken from reference TRBV29-1 and TRBJ1-2): SAVISQKPSRDICQRGTSLTIQCQVDSQVTMMFWYRQQPGQSLTLIATANQGSEATYESGFVIDKFPISRPNLTFSTLTVSNMSPEDSSIYLCSVERDRARGYTFGSGTRLTVV.

The CDR3 region is CASSPRGVGATNEKLFF. DNA for the CDR3: TGTGCCAGTAGCCCCCGGGGGGTCGGGGCAACTAATGAAAAACTGTTTTTT. The chain recombines TRBV19 with TRBJ1-4, with D possibly TRBD1 on 5 matching bases. Germline V gene data show CDR1 as LNHDA and CDR2 as SQIVND (reference sequence). The CDR3 is 17 amino acids. Trimming took off 6 bases at V and 0 bases at J, with 17 bases between the two ends.